The next 2 T cell receptor beta chains were all read from a single sample in a study of neurological immune-mediated disorders. MiXCR, run by TCRdb on the 5' RACE reads, gives a single entry per CDR3 protein. The sample comprises tens of thousands of distinct CDR3 sequences, about 12% of which are singletons, and about 2.5% rests with the top ten. The time point here: longitudinal time-point 2. The material sequenced was PBMCs. The origin of the receptors is a woman in her thirties or forties in good health.

This clonotype was observed at least ten times. The genes are TRBV5-5 and TRBJ1-2, with 10 nucleotides matching TRBD1. Germline CDR1 is SGHKS and CDR2 is YYEKEE (reference sequence). This CDR3 region has 17 residues. J lost 6 bases, V lost 1 base, and 12 bases had no gene match. The CDR3 reads CASSLRHEGQGNNGYTF. The DNA of the CDR3 is TGTGCCAGCAGCTTGCGGCATGAGGGACAGGGGAACAATGGCTACACCTTC.

A word on this clonotype: Mismatch with germline at one junction end may stem from a read error. This rearrangement joins TRBV3-1 to TRBJ2-5, with D possibly being TRBD2 (6 bases). The CDR3 spans 15 residues. The germline V gene encodes CDR1 LGHDT and CDR2 YNNKEL (reference sequence). The chain's CDR3 is CASRQKVSGGETRYF. The CDR3 DNA reads as TGTGCCAGCAGGCAAAAGGTGTCCGGGGGAGAGACCCGGTACTTC.